The 32 T cell receptor beta chains given below trace back to one sample, sequenced in a study of T cells after yellow fever vaccination. TCRdb reanalysed the 5' RACE reads using MiXCR and keeps one entry per CDR3 protein. The repertoire includes around 360,000 distinct CDR3 sequences, about 9.9% of them detected once, and more than 15% sits in the top ten. This specimen was PBMCs, taken on the day of the first yellow fever vaccination. The source is a man younger than 35 who received the YFV17D yellow fever vaccine.

The sample holds a few counts of this clonotype. The rearrangement uses TRBV7-9 and TRBJ2-7; D is tentatively TRBD1 or TRBD2 (5 bases each). The CDR3 has 14 residues. Trimming left V 0 bases short and J 6 bases short, with 12 bases between. Germline V gives CDR1 SEHNR, CDR2 FQNEAQ (reference sequence). CDR3 residues: CASSLASGSPEQYF. The CDR3 nucleotides read TGTGCCAGCAGCTTAGCCTCAGGGAGTCCCGAGCAGTACTTC.

The gene calls are TRBV4-1 and TRBJ2-7, with D possibly being TRBD1 (6 bases). Germline V gene sequence: CDR1 MGHRA, CDR2 YSYEKL. This CDR3 contains 15 residues. Trimming shortened V by 3 bases and J by 4 bases, and 16 bases separated the two germline ends. As DNA, the CDR3 is TGCGCCAGCAGCCAGGCTACAGGGTCCCCTTACGAGCAGTACGTC. This codes for CASSQATGSPYEQYV.

This clonotype was counted at least ten times. J is TRBJ2-5 and V is TRBV7-2, with a possible D match to TRBD2 (6 bases). The V end lost 5 bases, the J end lost 5 bases, and 12 bases lay between the germline ends. The CDR3 runs to 13 residues. Germline-derived CDR1 and CDR2 are SGHTA and FQGNSA. Written as DNA, the CDR3 is TGTGCCAGCAGCGTTACAGGAGGGGAGACCCAGTACTTC. It is translated as CASSVTGGETQYF.

Here the CDR3 DNA reads TGTGCCAGCAGTTACCCGAGTAGCGGGGGCACAGATACGCAGTATTTT. It is translated as CASSYPSSGGTDTQYF. The rearrangement links TRBV12-3 or TRBV12-4 to TRBJ2-3; 8 bases line up with TRBD2. There are 16 residues in the CDR3. Trimming at V came to 4 bases and at J to 1 base, leaving 7 bases not matched to a gene.

The J gene is TRBJ1-2, the V gene TRBV6-2 or TRBV6-3; 7 bases line up with TRBD1. The CDR3 has 16 residues. V was clipped by 2 bases and J by 4 bases; unmatched bases: 10. Germline CDR1 MNHEY, CDR2 SVGEGT. The CDR3 bases are TGTGCCAGCAGTTACCCCGGGACAGTAGAGTCCTATGGCTACACCTTC. Protein product: CASSYPGTVESYGYTF.

V and J are TRBV5-4 and TRBJ2-3; TRBD2 agrees at 7 bases. CDR3 length: 13 residues. V lost 7 bases and J lost 3; bases outside the gene matches: 5. The germline CDR1 and CDR2 sequences are SGHNT and YYREEE (reference sequence). CDR3 sequence: CASLLGGTDTQYF. The CDR3 nucleotides read TGTGCCAGCTTATTGGGGGGGACAGATACGCAGTATTTT.

This rearrangement joins TRBV29-1 to TRBJ1-2; TRBD1 agrees at 7 bases. Losses at the gene ends were 5 bases for V and 3 bases for J; bases not matched to a gene: 6. This CDR3 comprises 13 residues. Germline CDR1 SQVTM, CDR2 ANQGSEA. This CDR3 reads CSVKRDSDYGYTF. The CDR3 DNA reads TGCAGCGTTAAAAGGGACAGTGACTATGGCTACACCTTC. The whole variable domain, remainder taken from reference TRBV29-1 and TRBJ1-2, is SAVISQKPSRDICQRGTSLTIQCQVDSQVTMMFWYRQQPGQSLTLIATANQGSEATYESGFVIDKFPISRPNLTFSTLTVSNMSPEDSSIYLCSVKRDSDYGYTFGSGTRLTVV.

The chain is built from TRBV7-8 and TRBJ2-4; 9 nucleotides align to TRBD1. Germline V lookup: CDR1 SGHVS, CDR2 FQNEAQ. V dropped 1 base and J dropped 5; count of bases not matched to a gene: 3. The CDR3 spans 15 residues. The CDR3 loop is CASSLDRGPQNIQYF. The CDR3 coding sequence is TGTGCCAGCAGCTTAGACAGGGGGCCCCAAAACATTCAGTACTTC.

On this clonotype itself: The junction differs from germline at one of its ends, possibly a read error. The chain carries TRBV3-1 and TRBJ2-3; TRBD1 matches 7 bases. The CDR3 is 14 residues long. CDR1 and CDR2 (germline): LGHDT, YNNKEL (reference sequence). Here the CDR3 DNA reads TGTGCCAGCAGCGGACAGGCGAACACACATACGCAGTATTTT. Protein sequence: CASSGQANTHTQYF.

This clonotype was counted at least ten times. The chain joins TRBV6-2 or TRBV6-3 to TRBJ2-2, with D possibly matching TRBD1 (5 bases). V lost 8 bases and J lost 0, with 16 bases in between. Germline CDR1 and CDR2: MNHEY and SVGEGT. The CDR3 runs to 16 residues. CDR3 DNA sequence: TGTGCCAGCCGTCCCGCCGGACATTCGAACACCGGGGAGCTGTTTTTT. It codes for CASRPAGHSNTGELFF.

This clonotype was detected only a few times. The J gene is TRBJ1-6, the V gene TRBV7-9, with TRBD1 as a possible D gene (5 bases). CDR3 length: 14 residues. Germline V gene lookup returns CDR1 SEHNR and CDR2 FQNEAQ (reference sequence). V was cut by 5 bases and J by 4 bases, with 9 bases left in between. CDR3 nucleotides: TGTGCCAGCAGCCAACGACAGTATAATTCACCCCTCCACTTT. Amino acids: CASSQRQYNSPLHF.

This clonotype was seen a handful of times. The chain carries TRBV21-1 and TRBJ2-2; TRBD2, the table's D call, lacks a check against the DNA. TRBV21-1 is termed a pseudogene. The CDR3 totals 19 residues. CDR3 residues: CASSKCPPTSGGPNGELFF. The CDR3 bases are TGTGCCAGCAGCAAATGCCCCCCCACTAGCGGGGGGCCCAACGGGGAGCTGTTTTTT.

This clonotype turned up a few times. The chain recombines TRBV2 with TRBJ2-7, with 7 bases fitting TRBD2. The CDR3 has 14 amino acids. Trimming took 6 bases from V and 2 from J; bases not matched to a gene: 7. Per the germline V gene, CDR1 is SNHLY and CDR2 is FYNNEI. The CDR3 nucleotides read TGTGCCAGCAGGTTGGGCGGGGGAGCCTACGAGCAGTACGTC. Residues: CASRLGGGAYEQYV.

This rearrangement joins TRBV9 to TRBJ2-2; D is possibly TRBD1 or TRBD2 (5 bases each). V lost 3 bases, J lost 3 bases, and 6 bases lay in between. This CDR3 is 13 amino acids long. The germline V gene has CDR1 SGDLS and CDR2 YYNGEE. CDR3 nucleotide sequence: TGTGCCAGCAGCGGGGGGTACACCGGGGAGCTGTTTTTT. Its protein is CASSGGYTGELFF.

The table lists this clonotype with a few counts. The rearrangement links TRBV4-2 to TRBJ1-5; a possible D gene is TRBD1 (5 bases). Germline loops: CDR1 LGHNA, CDR2 YNFKEQ. The V gene lost 1 base and the J gene lost 3 bases, with 16 bases spanning the gap. The CDR3 sequence is 17 residues long. CDR3 region: CASSQGPKQGDNQPQHF. As DNA, the CDR3 is TGTGCCAGCAGCCAAGGACCCAAGCAGGGAGACAATCAGCCCCAGCATTTT.

This clonotype was seen a handful of times. This chain connects TRBV20-1 to TRBJ2-1, with 8 nucleotides matching TRBD2. The CDR3 has 15 residues. J gave up 5 bases and V 0 bases, and 6 bases lay outside the gene matches. Germline V CDR1 and CDR2: DFQATT, SNEGSKA (reference sequence). The CDR3, as DNA: TGCAGTGCTAGAGAAGCCGGGACTAGGCACAATGAGCAGTTCTTC. It translates to CSAREAGTRHNEQFF.

V usage is TRBV29-1 and J usage is TRBJ2-3; 9 nucleotides match TRBD2. The CDR3 sequence is 14 residues long. V lost 4 bases, J lost 2 bases, and 4 bases stayed unmatched. Germline V CDR1 and CDR2: SQVTM, ANQGSEA. The CDR3: CSVGASGVTDTQYF. CDR3 bases: TGCAGCGTTGGCGCTAGCGGGGTCACAGATACGCAGTATTTT.

This chain links TRBV18 with TRBJ2-3, with D unclear. V shed 0 bases and J shed 4 bases, with 8 bases lying between them. In germline, CDR1 is KGHSH, CDR2 LQKENI. This CDR3 contains 14 residues. CDR3 nucleotides: TGTGCCAGCTCACCACCAGGGCTTCCAGATACGCAGTATTTT. Translating gives CASSPPGLPDTQYF.

V usage is TRBV6-5 and J usage is TRBJ2-7; a possible D gene is TRBD1 (5 bases). The CDR3 sequence is 13 residues long. Germline-derived CDR1 and CDR2 are MNHEY and SVGAGI. Between the trimmed V and J ends, which lost 2 bases and 2 bases, there was a span of 7 bases. The CDR3 region has the DNA TGTGCCAGCAGTTACGACAGTGCCTACGAGCAGTACTTC. This codes for CASSYDSAYEQYF.

The CDR3 spells CASSGGLAGEFMGETQYF. The CDR3 region has the DNA TGCGCCAGCAGCGGCGGACTAGCGGGGGAATTTATGGGGGAGACCCAGTACTTC. The chain recombines TRBV5-1 with TRBJ2-5; 13 bases are shared with TRBD2. This CDR3 region has 18 residues. Germline V gene lookup returns CDR1 SGHRS and CDR2 YFSETQ. V lost 4 bases, J lost 5 bases, and 14 bases stayed unmatched. The full variable domain, rest sourced from reference TRBV5-1 and TRBJ2-5, is KAGVTQTPRYLIKTRGQQVTLSCSPISGHRSVSWYQQTPGQGLQFLFEYFSETQRNKGNFPGRFSGRQFSNSRSEMNVSTLELGDSALYLCASSGGLAGEFMGETQYFGPGTRLLVL.

This clonotype has just one count. One junction end does not reproduce the germline sequence, and a read error may be involved. V is TRBV4-1 and J is TRBJ2-3, with TRBD2 matching over 11 bases. CDR1 is MGHRA, CDR2 YSYEKL, per germline. The CDR3 consists of 14 residues. CDR3 bases: TGCACCAGCAGCCGACTAGCGGGGACCCCGACGCAGTATTTT. Its protein product is CTSSRLAGTPTQYF.

The chain carries TRBV20-1 and TRBJ2-6; D not resolved. Germline CDR1 and CDR2: DFQATT and SNEGSKA (reference sequence). V lost 5 bases to trimming and J lost 2 bases, with 22 bases between them. This CDR3 region has 18 residues. The CDR3: CSASNRPLLRAGANVLTF. The CDR3 nucleotides are TGCAGTGCTTCCAATAGACCCCTCTTGAGAGCTGGGGCCAACGTCCTGACTTTC.

This clonotype was picked up a small number of times. The DNA for the CDR3 is TGCAGCGTCGCTCCTAGCGGGGGGCCCCAAGAGACCCAGTACTTC. It translates to CSVAPSGGPQETQYF. The chain carries TRBV29-1 and TRBJ2-5, with 11 bases aligning to TRBD2. There are 15 residues in the CDR3. The V gene's germline CDR1 is SQVTM and CDR2 ANQGSEA. Trimming at V came to 6 bases and at J to 1 base, leaving 7 bases not matched to a gene.

The rearrangement joins TRBV12-3 or TRBV12-4 to TRBJ1-6; D remains ambiguous. Trimming shortened V by 6 bases and J by 3 bases, and 12 bases separated the two germline ends. The CDR3 length is 15 residues. CDR3 loop: CASRTAGDYNSPLHF. The CDR3 coding sequence is TGTGCCAGCAGAACCGCTGGTGACTATAATTCACCCCTCCACTTT.

The chain recombines TRBV5-6 with TRBJ2-1, with D possibly matching TRBD2 (6 bases). Trimming stripped 2 bases from V and 12 bases from J, with 15 bases between. The V gene's germline CDR1 is SGHDT and CDR2 YYEEEE. This CDR3 is 13 amino acids long. CDR3 protein: CASSFSGVGGQFF. CDR3 in DNA: TGTGCCAGCAGCTTCAGCGGTGTCGGGGGGCAGTTCTTC.

The V call is TRBV19, the J call TRBJ2-3; D is unresolved. Germline-derived CDR1 and CDR2 are LNHDA and SQIVND (reference sequence). V was shortened by 3 bases and J by 5 bases, with 3 bases between the two germline ends. The CDR3 has 11 residues. The CDR3 spells CASSIGDTQYF. DNA of the CDR3: TGTGCCAGTAGTATCGGAGATACGCAGTATTTT.

CDR3 loop: CASSPRQGSPLHF. The CDR3, as DNA: TGTGCCAGCAGTCCCAGACAAGGCTCACCCCTCCACTTT. The chain has TRBV12-3 or TRBV12-4 and TRBJ1-6; no reliable D call. Deletions cut 5 bases from V and 10 bases from J, with 12 bases between. This CDR3 comprises 13 residues.

The chain joins TRBV30 to TRBJ2-3; 9 bases map to TRBD1. CDR1 and CDR2 from the germline V gene are GTSNPN and SVGIG (reference sequence). This CDR3 has 15 amino acids. V shed 3 bases and J 2 bases; nucleotides not matched to a gene: 6. The CDR3 DNA reads as TGTGCCTGGAGCGGGACAGGGAATCCCACAGATACGCAGTATTTT. This translates into CAWSGTGNPTDTQYF.

This clonotype appeared a few times. This rearrangement joins TRBV20-1 to TRBJ2-3; 13 positions agree with TRBD2. V gave up 5 bases and J gave up 1 base; unmatched junction bases: 9. CDR3 length: 17 residues. Looked up from germline, CDR1 is DFQATT and CDR2 is SNEGSKA (reference sequence). As DNA, the CDR3 is TGCAGTGCTCCTAAACTAGCGGGGGGGCTGGGCACAGATACGCAGTATTTT. Translation gives CSAPKLAGGLGTDTQYF.

This chain connects TRBV12-3 or TRBV12-4 to TRBJ2-7, with 8 bases fitting TRBD2. V lost 6 bases, J lost 3 bases, and 10 bases stayed unmatched. The CDR3 spans 15 residues. This CDR3 reads CASRPTGGANYEQYF. CDR3 DNA: TGTGCCAGCAGGCCAACGGGGGGGGCCAACTACGAGCAGTACTTC.

The chain recombines TRBV19 with TRBJ2-7; D possibly matches TRBD1 or TRBD2 (5 bases each). The CDR3 totals 12 residues. Germline-derived CDR1 and CDR2 are LNHDA and SQIVND (reference sequence). Trimming took 2 bases from V and 13 from J, leaving 15 bases between them. CDR3 coding DNA: TGTGCCAGTAGTATACCGGGACGACGCCTCTACTTC. It specifies CASSIPGRRLYF.

This clonotype was seen at least ten times. The V and J genes are TRBV4-3 and TRBJ1-1, with D hard to call. The germline CDR1 and CDR2 sequences are LGHNA and YSLEER. The CDR3 is 15 residues long. V was clipped by 0 bases and J by 11 bases, with 19 bases between them. The CDR3 protein is CASSQEWGRNPVAFF. The CDR3 nucleotides are TGCGCCAGCAGCCAAGAATGGGGAAGAAATCCCGTGGCTTTCTTT.